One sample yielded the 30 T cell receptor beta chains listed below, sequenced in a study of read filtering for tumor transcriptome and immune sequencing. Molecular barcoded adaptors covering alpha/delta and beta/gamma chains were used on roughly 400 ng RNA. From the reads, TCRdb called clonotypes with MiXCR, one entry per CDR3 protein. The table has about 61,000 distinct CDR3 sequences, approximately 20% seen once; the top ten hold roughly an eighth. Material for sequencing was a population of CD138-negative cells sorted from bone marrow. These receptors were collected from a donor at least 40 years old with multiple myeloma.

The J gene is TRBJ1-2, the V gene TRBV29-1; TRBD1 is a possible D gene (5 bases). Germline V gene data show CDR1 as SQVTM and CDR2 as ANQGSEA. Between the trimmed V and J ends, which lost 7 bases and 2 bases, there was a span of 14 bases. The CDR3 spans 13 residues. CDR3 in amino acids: CSAAGRVNYGYTF. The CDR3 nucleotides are TGCAGCGCCGCGGGACGGGTCAACTATGGCTACACCTTC.

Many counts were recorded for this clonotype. The CDR3 DNA reads as TGTGCCAGCAGCGCAGATTCGAGGACGCAGACCCAGTACTTC. Translating it yields CASSADSRTQTQYF. V usage is TRBV7-8 and J usage is TRBJ2-5, with D unclear. The CDR3 totals 14 residues. Trimming pared 5 bases from V and 6 bases from J, leaving 16 bases between. CDR1 is SGHVS and CDR2 is FQNEAQ in the germline V gene.

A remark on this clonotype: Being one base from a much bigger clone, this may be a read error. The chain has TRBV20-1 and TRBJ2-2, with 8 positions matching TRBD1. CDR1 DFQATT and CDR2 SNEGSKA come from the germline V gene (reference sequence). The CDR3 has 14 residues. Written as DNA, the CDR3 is TGCGGTGCTAGACAGGGGCTTTCGGCCGGGGAGCTGTTTTTT. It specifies CGARQGLSAGELFF.

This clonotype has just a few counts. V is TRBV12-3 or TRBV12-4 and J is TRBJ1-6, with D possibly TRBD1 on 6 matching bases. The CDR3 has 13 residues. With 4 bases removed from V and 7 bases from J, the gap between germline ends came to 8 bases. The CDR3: CASSSGENSPLHF. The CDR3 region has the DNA TGTGCCAGCAGTTCAGGGGAAAATTCACCCCTCCACTTT.

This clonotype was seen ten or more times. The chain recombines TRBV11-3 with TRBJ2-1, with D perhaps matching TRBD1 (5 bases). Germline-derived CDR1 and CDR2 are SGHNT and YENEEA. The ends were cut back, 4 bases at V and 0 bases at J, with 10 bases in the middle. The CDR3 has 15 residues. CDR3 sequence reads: CASSSTAYSYNEQFF. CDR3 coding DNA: TGTGCCAGCAGCTCGACAGCCTACTCCTACAATGAGCAGTTCTTC.

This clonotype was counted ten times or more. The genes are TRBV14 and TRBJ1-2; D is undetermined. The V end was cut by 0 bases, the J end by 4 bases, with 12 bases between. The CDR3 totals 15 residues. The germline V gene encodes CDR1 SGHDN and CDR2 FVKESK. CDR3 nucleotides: TGTGCCAGCAGCCAAGATGGATGGCCCGCCTATGGCTACACCTTC. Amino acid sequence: CASSQDGWPAYGYTF.

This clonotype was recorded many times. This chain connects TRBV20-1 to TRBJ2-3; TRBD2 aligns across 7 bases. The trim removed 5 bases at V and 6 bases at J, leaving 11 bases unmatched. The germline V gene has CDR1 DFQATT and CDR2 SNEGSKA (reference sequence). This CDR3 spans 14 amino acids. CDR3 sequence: CSAFRTVGGDTQYF. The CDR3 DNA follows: TGCAGTGCTTTTCGCACAGTCGGGGGGGATACGCAGTATTTT.

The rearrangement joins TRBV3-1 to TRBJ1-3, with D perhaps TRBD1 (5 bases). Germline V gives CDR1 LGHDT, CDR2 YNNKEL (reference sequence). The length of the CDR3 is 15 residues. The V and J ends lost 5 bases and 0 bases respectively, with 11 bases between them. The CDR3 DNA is TGTGCCAGCAGCGAGGGACCGTTCTCTGGAAACACCATATATTTT. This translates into CASSEGPFSGNTIYF.

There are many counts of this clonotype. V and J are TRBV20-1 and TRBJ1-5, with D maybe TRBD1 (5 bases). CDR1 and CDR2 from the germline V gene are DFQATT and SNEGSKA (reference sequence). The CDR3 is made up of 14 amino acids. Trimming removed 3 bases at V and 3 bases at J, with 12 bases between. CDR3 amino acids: CSASGDGVNQPQHF. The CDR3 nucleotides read TGCAGTGCTAGTGGGGACGGTGTCAATCAGCCCCAGCATTTT.

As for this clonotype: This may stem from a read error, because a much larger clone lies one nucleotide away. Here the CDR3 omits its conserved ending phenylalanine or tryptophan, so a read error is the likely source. Written as DNA, the CDR3 is TGTGCCACCCTTCAGGGGGATGAGCAGTTCCTC. This sequence encodes CATLQGDEQFL. This chain connects TRBV7-9 to TRBJ2-1; TRBD1 agrees at 7 bases. J lost 8 bases, V lost 10 bases, and 5 bases had no gene match. The CDR3 runs 11 residues. Germline V gene data show CDR1 as SEHNR and CDR2 as FQNEAQ (reference sequence).

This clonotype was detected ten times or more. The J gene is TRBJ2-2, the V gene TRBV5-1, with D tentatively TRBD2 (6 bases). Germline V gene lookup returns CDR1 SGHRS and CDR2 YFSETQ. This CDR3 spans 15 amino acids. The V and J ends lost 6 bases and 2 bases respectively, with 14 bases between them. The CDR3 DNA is TGCGCCAGCAAGATTCGCGGGGACAACACCGGGGAGCTGTTTTTT. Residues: CASKIRGDNTGELFF.

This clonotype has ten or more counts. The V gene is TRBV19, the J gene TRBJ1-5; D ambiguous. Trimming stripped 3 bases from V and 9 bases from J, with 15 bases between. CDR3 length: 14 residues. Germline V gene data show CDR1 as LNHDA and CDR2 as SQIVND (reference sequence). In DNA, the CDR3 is TGTGCCAGTAGTATCCGACCTCGCAAGGGGCCCCAGCATTTT. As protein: CASSIRPRKGPQHF.

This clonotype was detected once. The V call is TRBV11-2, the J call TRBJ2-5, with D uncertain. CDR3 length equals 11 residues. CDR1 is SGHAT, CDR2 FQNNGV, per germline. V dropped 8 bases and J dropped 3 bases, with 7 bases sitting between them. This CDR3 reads CASGSEETQYF. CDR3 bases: TGTGCCAGCGGCTCGGAAGAGACCCAGTACTTC.

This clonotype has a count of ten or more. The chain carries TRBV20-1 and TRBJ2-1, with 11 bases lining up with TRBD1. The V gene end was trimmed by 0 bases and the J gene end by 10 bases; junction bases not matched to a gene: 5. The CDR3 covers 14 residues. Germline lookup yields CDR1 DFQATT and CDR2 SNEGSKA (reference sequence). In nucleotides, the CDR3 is TGCAGTGCTAGAGAGGACAGGGGGCTCGGCGAGCAGTTCTTC. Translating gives CSAREDRGLGEQFF.

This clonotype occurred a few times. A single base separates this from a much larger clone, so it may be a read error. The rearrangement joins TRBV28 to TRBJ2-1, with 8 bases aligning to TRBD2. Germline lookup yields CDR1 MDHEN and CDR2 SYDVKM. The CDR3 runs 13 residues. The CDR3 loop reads CAIGREVYNGQFF. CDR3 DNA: TGTGCCATCGGGCGGGAGGTCTACAATGGGCAGTTCTTC.

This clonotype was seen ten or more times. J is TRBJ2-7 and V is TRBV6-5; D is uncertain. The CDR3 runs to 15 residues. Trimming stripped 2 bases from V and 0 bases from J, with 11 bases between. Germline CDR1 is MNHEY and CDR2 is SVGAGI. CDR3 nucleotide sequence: TGTGCCAGCAGTTACCTGCGTACCAGCTCCTACGAGCAGTACTTC. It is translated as CASSYLRTSSYEQYF.

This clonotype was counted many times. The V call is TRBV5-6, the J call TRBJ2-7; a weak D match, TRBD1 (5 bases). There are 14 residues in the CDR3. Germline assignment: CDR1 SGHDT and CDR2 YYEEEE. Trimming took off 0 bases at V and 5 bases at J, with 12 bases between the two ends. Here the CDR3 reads CASSLGQNPNEQYF. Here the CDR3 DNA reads TGTGCCAGCAGCTTGGGACAGAACCCAAACGAGCAGTACTTC. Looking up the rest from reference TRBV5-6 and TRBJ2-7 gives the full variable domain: DAGVTQSPTHLIKTRGQQVTLRCSPKSGHDTVSWYQQALGQGPQFIFQYYEEEERQRGNFPDRFSGHQFPNYSSELNVNALLLGDSALYLCASSLGQNPNEQYFGPGTRLTVT.

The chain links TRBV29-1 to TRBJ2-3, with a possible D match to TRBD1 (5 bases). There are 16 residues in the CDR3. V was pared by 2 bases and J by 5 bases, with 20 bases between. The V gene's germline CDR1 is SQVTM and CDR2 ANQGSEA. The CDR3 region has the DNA TGCAGCGTTGAATGGCAAGAAAGGGGTATTCTAGATACGCAGTATTTT. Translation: CSVEWQERGILDTQYF.

The CDR3 bases are TGTGCCTGGAGTGGCGGGAGTTCAGATACGCAGTATTTT. Translated, it gives CAWSGGSSDTQYF. The chain recombines TRBV30 with TRBJ2-3; 7 nucleotides match TRBD2. The germline V gene encodes CDR1 GTSNPN and CDR2 SVGIG (reference sequence). This CDR3 has 13 amino acids. V lost 1 base to trimming and J lost 4 bases; unmatched junction nucleotides: 2.

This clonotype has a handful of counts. Here the CDR3 reads CSAGQSLETQYF. The CDR3 nucleotides are TGCAGCGCCGGACAGAGTTTGGAGACCCAGTACTTC. The rearrangement joins TRBV29-1 to TRBJ2-5, with D possibly TRBD1 on 6 matching bases. Per germline, CDR1 SQVTM and CDR2 ANQGSEA. The CDR3 consists of 12 residues. Trimming cost V 7 bases and J 5 bases, with 14 bases left between them.

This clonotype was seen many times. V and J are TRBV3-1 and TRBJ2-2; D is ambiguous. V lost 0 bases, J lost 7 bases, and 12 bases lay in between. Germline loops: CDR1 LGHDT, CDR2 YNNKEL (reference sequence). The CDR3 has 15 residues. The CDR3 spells CASSQDPLTSGELFF. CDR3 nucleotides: TGTGCCAGCAGCCAAGATCCCCTCACAAGCGGGGAGCTGTTTTTT.

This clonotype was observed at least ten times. In DNA form, the CDR3 reads TGTGCCAGCAGCTTAGCGGTTTACAATGAGCAGTTCTTC. This encodes CASSLAVYNEQFF. J is TRBJ2-1 and V is TRBV7-9; D is ambiguous. Per germline, CDR1 SEHNR and CDR2 FQNEAQ (reference sequence). With 0 bases removed from V and 4 bases from J, the gap between germline ends came to 4 bases. The CDR3 is 13 amino acids.

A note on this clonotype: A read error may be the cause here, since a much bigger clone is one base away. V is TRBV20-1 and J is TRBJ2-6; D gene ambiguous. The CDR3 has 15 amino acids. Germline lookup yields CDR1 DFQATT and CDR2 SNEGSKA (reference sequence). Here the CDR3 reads CSADSDLTGVNVLTF. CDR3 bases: TGCAGTGCTGATTCCGACTTGACTGGGGTCAACGTCCTGACTTTC.

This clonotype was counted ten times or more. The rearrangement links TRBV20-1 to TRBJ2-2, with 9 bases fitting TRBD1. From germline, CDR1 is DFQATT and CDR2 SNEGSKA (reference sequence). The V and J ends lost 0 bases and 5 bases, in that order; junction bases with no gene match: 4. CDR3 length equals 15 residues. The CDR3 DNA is TGCAGTGCTAGAGACAACAGGGGGCGGACCGGGGAGCTGTTTTTT. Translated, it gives CSARDNRGRTGELFF.

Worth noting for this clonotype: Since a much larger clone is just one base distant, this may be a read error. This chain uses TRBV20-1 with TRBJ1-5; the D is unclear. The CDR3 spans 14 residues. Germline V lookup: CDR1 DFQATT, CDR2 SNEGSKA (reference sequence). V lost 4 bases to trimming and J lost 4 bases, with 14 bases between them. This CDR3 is CSATTPAGNQPQHF. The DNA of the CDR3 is TGCAGTGCTACCACCCCAGCGGGAAATCAGCCCCAGCATTTT.

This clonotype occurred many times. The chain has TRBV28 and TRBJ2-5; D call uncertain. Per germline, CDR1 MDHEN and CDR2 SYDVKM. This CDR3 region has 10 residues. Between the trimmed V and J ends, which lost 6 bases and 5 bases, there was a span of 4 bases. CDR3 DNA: TGTGCCAGCAGCTCCGAGACCCAGTACTTC. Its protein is CASSSETQYF.

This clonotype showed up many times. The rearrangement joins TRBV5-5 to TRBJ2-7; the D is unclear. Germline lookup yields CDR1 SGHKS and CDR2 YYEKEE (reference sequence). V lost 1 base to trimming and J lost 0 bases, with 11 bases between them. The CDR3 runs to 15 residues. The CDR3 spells CASSLRTRSSYEQYF. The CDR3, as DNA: TGTGCCAGCAGCTTGAGGACGAGGAGCTCCTACGAGCAGTACTTC.

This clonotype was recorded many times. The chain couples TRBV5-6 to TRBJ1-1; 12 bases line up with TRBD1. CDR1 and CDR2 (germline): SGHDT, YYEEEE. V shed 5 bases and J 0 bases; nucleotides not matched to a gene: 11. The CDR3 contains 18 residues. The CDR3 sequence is CASRRDRGQILMNTEAFF. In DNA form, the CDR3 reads TGTGCCAGCAGACGGGACAGGGGGCAAATACTCATGAACACTGAAGCTTTCTTT.

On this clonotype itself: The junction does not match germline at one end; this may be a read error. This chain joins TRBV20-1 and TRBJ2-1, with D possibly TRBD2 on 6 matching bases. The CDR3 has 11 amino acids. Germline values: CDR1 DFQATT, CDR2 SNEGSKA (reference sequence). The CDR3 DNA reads TGCAGTGGACTAGTATACAATAAGCAGTTCTTC. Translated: CSGLVYNKQFF.

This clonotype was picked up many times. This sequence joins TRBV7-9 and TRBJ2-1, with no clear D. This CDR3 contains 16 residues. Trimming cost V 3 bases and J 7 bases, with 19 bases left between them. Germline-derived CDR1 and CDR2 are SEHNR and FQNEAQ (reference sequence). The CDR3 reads CASSLATASGPNEQFF. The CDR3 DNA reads TGTGCCAGCAGCTTGGCCACGGCCTCCGGGCCGAATGAGCAGTTCTTC.